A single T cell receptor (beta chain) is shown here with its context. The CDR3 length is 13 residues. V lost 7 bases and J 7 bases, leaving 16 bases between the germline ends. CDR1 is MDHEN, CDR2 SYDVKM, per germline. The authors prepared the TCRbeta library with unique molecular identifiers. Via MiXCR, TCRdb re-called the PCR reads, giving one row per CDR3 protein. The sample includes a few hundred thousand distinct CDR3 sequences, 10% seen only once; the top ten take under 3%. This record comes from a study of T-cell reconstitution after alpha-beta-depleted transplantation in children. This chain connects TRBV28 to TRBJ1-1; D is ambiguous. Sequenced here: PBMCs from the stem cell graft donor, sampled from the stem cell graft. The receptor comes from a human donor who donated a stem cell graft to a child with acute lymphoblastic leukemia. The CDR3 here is CASNPAGGDEAFF. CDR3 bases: TGTGCCAGCAACCCAGCCGGCGGAGATGAAGCTTTCTTT.